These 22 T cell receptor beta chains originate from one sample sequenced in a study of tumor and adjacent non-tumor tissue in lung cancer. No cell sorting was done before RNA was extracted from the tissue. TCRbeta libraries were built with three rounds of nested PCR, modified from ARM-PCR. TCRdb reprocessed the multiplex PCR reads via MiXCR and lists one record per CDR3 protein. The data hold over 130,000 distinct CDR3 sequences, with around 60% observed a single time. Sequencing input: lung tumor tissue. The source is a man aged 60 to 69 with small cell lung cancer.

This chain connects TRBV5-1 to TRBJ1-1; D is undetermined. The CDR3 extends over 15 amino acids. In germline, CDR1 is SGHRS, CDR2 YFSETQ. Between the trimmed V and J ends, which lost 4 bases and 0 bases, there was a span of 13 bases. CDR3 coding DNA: TGCGCCAGCAGCCCAGGAAGTCAAATGAACACTGAAGCTTTCTTT. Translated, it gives CASSPGSQMNTEAFF.

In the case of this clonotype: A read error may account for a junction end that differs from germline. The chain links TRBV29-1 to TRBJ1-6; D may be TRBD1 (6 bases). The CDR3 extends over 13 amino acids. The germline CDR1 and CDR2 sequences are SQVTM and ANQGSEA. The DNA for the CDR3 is TGCAGCGCAAGGACGGGGGACAATTCGCCCCTCCACTTT. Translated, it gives CSARTGDNSPLHF. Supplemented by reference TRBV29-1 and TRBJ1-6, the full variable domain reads SAVISQKPSRDICQRGTSLTIQCQVDSQVTMMFWYRQQPGQSLTLIATANQGSEATYESGFVIDKFPISRPNLTFSTLTVSNMSPEDSSIYLCSARTGDNSPLHFGNGTRLTVT.

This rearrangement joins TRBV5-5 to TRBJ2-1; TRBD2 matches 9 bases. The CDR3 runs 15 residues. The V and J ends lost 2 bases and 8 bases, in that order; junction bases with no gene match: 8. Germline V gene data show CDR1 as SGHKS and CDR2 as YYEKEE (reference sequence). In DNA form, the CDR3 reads TGTGCCAGCAGCTTTGCATTAGCGGGAGATCATGAGCAGTTCTTC. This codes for CASSFALAGDHEQFF.

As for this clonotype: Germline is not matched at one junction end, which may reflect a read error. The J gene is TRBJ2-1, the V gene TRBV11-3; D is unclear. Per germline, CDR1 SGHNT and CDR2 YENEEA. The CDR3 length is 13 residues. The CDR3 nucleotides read TGTGCCAACAGCTTAGGGACCTACAATGAGCAGTTCTTC. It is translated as CANSLGTYNEQFF.

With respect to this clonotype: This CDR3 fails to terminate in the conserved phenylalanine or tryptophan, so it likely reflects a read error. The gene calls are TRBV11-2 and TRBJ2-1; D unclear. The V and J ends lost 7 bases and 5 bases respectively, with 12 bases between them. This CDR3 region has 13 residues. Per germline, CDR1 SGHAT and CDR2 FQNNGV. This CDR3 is CASNFVPNNEQFL. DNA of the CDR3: TGTGCCAGCAACTTCGTGCCCAACAATGAGCAGTTCTTA.

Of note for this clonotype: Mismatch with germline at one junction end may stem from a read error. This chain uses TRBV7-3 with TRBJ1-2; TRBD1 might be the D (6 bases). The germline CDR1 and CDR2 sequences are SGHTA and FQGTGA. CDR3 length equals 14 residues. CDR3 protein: CAISPEGANYGYTF. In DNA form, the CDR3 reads TGTGCCATCAGCCCAGAGGGGGCTAACTATGGCTACACCTTC.

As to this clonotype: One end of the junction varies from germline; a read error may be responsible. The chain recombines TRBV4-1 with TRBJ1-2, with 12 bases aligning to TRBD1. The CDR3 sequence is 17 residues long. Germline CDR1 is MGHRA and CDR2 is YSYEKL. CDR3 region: CANSQDGTGGASGGYTF. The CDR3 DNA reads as TGCGCCAACAGCCAAGATGGGACAGGGGGCGCCTCAGGGGGCTACACCTTC.

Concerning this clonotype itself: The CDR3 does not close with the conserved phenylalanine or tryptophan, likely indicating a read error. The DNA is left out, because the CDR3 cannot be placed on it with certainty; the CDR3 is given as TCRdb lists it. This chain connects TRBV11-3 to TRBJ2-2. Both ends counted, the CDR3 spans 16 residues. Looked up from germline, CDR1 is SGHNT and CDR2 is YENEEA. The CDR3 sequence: CASSLDYSVDTGELFS.

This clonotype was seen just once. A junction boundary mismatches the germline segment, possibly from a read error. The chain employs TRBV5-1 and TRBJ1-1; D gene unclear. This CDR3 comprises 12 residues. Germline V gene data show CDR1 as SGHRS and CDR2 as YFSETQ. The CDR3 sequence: CASSQVGTEALF. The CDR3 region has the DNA TGTGCCAGCAGCCAAGTAGGCACTGAAGCTTTATTT.

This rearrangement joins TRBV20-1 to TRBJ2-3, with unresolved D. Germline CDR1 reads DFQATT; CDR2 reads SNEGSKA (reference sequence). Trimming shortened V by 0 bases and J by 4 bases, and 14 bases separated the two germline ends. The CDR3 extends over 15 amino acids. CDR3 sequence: CSARDGVRRPDTQYF. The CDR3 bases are TGCAGTGCTAGAGATGGGGTTAGGCGCCCAGATACGCAGTATTTT.

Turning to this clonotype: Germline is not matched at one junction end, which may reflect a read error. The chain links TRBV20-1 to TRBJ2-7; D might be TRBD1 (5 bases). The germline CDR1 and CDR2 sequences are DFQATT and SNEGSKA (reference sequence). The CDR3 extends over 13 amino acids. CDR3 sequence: CSGLETAFYEQYF. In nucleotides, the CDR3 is TGCAGTGGCCTCGAGACAGCGTTCTACGAACAGTACTTC.

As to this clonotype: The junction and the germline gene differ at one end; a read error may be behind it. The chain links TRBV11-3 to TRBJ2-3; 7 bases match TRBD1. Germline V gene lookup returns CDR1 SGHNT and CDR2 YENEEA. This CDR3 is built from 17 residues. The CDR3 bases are TGTACCAGCAGCTTAGAACGGGACAGCAAGCTCACAGATACGCAATATTTT. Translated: CTSSLERDSKLTDTQYF.

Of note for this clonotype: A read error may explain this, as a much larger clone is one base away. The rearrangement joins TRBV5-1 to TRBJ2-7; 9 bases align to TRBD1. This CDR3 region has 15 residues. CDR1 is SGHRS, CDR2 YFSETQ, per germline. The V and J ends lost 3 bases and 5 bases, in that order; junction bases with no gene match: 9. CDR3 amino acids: CASSSGRTGGDEQYF. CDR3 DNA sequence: TGCGCCAGCAGCTCGGGACGAACAGGGGGCGACGAGCAGTACTTC.

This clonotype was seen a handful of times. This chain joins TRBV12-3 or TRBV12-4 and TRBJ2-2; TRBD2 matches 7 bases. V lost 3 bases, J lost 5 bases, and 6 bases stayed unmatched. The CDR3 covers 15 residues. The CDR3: CASSFGRGGTGELFF. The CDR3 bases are TGTGCCAGCAGTTTCGGTCGGGGAGGGACCGGGGAGCTGTTTTTT.

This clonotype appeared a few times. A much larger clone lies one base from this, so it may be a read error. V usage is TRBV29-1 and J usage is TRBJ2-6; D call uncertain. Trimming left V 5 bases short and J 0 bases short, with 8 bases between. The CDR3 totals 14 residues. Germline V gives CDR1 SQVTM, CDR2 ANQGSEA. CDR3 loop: CSVFIGSGANVLTF. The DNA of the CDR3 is TGCAGCGTTTTTATAGGCTCTGGGGCCAACGTCCTGACTTTC.

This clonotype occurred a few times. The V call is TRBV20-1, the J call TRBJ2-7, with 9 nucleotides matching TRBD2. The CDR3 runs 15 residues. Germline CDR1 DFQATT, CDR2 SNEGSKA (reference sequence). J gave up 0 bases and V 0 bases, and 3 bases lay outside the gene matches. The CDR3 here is CSARDMTSGSYEQYF. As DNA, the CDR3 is TGCAGTGCTAGAGATATGACTAGCGGCTCCTACGAGCAGTACTTC.

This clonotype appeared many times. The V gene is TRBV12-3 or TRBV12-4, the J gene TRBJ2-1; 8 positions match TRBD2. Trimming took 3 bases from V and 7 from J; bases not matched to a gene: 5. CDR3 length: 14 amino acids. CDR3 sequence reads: CASSLSGSGNEQFF. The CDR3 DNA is TGTGCCAGCAGTTTGAGCGGGAGCGGTAATGAGCAGTTCTTC.

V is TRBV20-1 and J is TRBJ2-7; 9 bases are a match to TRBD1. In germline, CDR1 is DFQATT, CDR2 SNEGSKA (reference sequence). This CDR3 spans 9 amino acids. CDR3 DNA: TGCAATGTTGAGGACAGGGGAGGAGTC. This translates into CNVEDRGGV.

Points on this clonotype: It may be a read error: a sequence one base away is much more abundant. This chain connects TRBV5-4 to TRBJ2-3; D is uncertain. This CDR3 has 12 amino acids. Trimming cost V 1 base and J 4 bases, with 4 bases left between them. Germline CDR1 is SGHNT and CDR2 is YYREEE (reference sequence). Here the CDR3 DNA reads TGTGCCAGCAGCTTGTACGCAGATACGCAGTATTTT. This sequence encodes CASSLYADTQYF.

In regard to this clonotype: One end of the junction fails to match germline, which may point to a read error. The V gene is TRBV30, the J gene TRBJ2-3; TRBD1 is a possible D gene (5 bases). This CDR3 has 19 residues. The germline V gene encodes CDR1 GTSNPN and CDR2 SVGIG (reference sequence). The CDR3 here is CVWSVKGSSSRRSTDTQYF. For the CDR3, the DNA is TGTGTCTGGAGTGTAAAGGGGTCCTCAAGCAGGAGAAGCACAGATACGCAGTATTTT.

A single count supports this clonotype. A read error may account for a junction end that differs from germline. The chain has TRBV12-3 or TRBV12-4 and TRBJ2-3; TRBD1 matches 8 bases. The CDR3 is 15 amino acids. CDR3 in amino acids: CASTDRGWGTYTQYF. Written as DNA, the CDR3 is TGTGCCAGCACTGACAGGGGCTGGGGCACATATACGCAGTATTTT.

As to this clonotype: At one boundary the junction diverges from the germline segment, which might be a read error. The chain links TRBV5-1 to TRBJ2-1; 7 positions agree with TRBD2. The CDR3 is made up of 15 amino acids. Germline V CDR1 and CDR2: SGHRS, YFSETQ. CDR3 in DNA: TGCGCCAGTAGCTTGGGGGGGGACTACTACAATGAGCAGTTCTTC. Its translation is CASSLGGDYYNEQFF.